Included here is one T cell receptor (beta chain) sequence, with context. What it binds is not known. V shed 0 bases and J shed 7 bases, with 11 bases lying between them. The CDR3 covers 14 residues. Germline loops: CDR1 SGHDN, CDR2 FVKESK. The source of the sample is a study of spatial heterogeneity in lung cancer. As for the study in general: Detection consistently captured more beta-chain sequences than alpha-chain sequences.

The study tagged each TCR cDNA molecule with a unique molecular identifier. TCRdb analysed the 5' RACE reads with MiXCR anew, one entry per CDR3 protein. The repertoire includes approximately 52,000 distinct CDR3 sequences, roughly 7% of them detected once, and approximately 2.9% sits in the top ten. The time point here: sample taken at primary tumor resection. Sequencing of whole RNA from tumor, nontumor lung or frozen PBMC involved no sorting. The donor group consisted of 55 to 85 patients who had untreated, early-stage non-small cell lung cancer. Study-level findings and limits: The appearance of ubiquitous expanded tumor TCRs in blood was greater at resection than follow-up.

V is TRBV14 and J is TRBJ2-3, with a tentative D call TRBD2 (5 bases). This TCR was recovered from a female donor with early-stage non-small cell lung cancer. The sequences come from PBMCs, collected at surgery. CDR3: CASSQEFRENTQYF. Written as DNA, the CDR3 is TGTGCCAGCAGCCAAGAGTTCCGGGAAAATACGCAGTATTTT.